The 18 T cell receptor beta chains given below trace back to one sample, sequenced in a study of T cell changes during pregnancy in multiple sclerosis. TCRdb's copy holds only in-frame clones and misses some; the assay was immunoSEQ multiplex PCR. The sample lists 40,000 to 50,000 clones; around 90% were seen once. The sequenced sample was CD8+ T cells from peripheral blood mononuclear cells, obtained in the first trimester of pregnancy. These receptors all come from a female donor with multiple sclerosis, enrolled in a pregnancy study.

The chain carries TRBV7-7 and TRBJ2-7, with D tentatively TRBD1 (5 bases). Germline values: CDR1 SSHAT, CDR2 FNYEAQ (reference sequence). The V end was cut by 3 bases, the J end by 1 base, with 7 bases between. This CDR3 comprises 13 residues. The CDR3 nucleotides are TGTGCCAGCAGCTTTACAGGTTCCTACGAGCAGTACTTC. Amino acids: CASSFTGSYEQYF.

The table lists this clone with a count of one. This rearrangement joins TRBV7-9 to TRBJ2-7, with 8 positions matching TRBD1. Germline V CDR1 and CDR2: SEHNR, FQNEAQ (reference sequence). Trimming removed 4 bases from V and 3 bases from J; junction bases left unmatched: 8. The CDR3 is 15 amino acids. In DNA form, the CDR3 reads TGTGCCAGCAGCTACGGTGGACAGGGAGGCTACGAGCAGTACTTC. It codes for CASSYGGQGGYEQYF. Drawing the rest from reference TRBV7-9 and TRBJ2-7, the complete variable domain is DTGVSQNPRHKITKRGQNVTFRCDPISEHNRLYWYRQTLGQGPEFLTYFQNEAQLEKSRLLSDRFSAERPKGSFSTLEIQRTEQGDSAMYLCASSYGGQGGYEQYFGPGTRLTVT.

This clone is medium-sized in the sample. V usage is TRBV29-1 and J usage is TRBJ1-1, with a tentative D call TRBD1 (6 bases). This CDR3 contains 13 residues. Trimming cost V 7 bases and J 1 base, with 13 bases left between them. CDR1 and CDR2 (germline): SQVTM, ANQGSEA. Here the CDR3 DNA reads TGCAGCGCCTCGGGACACAGGAACACTGAAGCTTTCTTT. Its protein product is CSASGHRNTEAFF.

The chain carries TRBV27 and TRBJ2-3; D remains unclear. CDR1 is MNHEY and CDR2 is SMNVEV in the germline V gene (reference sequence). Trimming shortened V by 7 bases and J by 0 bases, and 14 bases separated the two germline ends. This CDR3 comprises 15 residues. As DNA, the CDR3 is TGTGCCAGCAAATCCCTTTATACTAGCACAGATACGCAGTATTTT. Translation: CASKSLYTSTDTQYF.

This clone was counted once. This CDR3 is CASRKGGAGGYTF. For the CDR3, the DNA is TGTGCCAGCAGGAAGGGGGGGGCGGGTGGCTACACCTTC. V gene TRBV27 combines with J gene TRBJ1-2; possibly TRBD1 for D (6 bases). V was pared by 6 bases and J by 7 bases, with 15 bases between. This CDR3 has 13 amino acids. The germline gives CDR1 MNHEY, CDR2 SMNVEV (reference sequence).

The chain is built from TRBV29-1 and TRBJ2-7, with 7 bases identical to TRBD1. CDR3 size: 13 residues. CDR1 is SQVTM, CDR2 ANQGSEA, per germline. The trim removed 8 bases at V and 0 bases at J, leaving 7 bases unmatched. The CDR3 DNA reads TGCAGCTACACCGACAGGGACTCCTACGAGCAGTACTTC. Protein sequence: CSYTDRDSYEQYF.

CDR3 amino acids: CASSTGSSSYEQYF. The CDR3 nucleotides are TGTGCCAGTAGTACAGGGTCGAGCTCCTACGAGCAGTACTTC. This chain uses TRBV19 with TRBJ2-7; TRBD1 might be the D (5 bases). The length of the CDR3 is 14 residues. V dropped 4 bases and J dropped 0 bases, with 10 bases sitting between them. Germline V gene lookup returns CDR1 LNHDA and CDR2 SQIVND (reference sequence).

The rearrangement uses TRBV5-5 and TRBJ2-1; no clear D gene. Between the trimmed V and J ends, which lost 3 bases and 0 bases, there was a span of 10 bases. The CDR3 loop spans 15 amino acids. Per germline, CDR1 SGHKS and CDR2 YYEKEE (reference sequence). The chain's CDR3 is CASSSAFSSYNEQFF. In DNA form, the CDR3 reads TGTGCCAGCAGCTCTGCCTTTAGCTCCTACAATGAGCAGTTCTTC.

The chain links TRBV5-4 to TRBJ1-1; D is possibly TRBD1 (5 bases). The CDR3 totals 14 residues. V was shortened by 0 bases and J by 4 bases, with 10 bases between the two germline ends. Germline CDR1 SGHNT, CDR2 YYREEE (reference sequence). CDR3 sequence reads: CASSLGGASTEAFF. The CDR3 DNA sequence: TGTGCCAGCAGCTTGGGTGGGGCTTCCACTGAAGCTTTCTTT.

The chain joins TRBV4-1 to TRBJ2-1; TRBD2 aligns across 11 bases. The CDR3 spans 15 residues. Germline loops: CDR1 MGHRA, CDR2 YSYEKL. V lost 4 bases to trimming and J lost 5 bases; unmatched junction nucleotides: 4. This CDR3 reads CASSPVAGGDNEQFF. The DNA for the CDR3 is TGCGCCAGCAGCCCCGTAGCGGGAGGGGACAATGAGCAGTTCTTC.

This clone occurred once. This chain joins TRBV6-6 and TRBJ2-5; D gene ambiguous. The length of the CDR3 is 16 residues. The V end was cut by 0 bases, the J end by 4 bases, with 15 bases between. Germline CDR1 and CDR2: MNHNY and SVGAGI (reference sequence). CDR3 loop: CASSYSRSALGETQYF. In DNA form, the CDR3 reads TGTGCCAGCAGTTACTCGAGAAGTGCTCTCGGAGAGACCCAGTACTTC.

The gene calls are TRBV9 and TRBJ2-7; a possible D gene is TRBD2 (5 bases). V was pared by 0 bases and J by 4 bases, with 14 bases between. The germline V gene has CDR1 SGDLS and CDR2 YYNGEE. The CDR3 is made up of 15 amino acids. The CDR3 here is CASSVESGLEYEQYF. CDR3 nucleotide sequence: TGTGCCAGCAGCGTAGAGTCCGGACTCGAATACGAGCAGTACTTC.

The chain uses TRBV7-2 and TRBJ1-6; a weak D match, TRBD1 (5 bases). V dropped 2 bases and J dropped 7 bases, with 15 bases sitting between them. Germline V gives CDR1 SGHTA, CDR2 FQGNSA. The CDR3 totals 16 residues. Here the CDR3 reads CASSLSFGARNSPLHF. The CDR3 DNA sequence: TGTGCCAGCAGCTTATCGTTTGGGGCTCGGAATTCACCCCTCCACTTT.

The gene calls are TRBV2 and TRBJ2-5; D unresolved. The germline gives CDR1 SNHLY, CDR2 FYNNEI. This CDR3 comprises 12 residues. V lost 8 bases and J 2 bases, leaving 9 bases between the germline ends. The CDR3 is CASLGWQETQYF. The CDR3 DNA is TGTGCCAGCCTCGGGTGGCAAGAGACCCAGTACTTC.

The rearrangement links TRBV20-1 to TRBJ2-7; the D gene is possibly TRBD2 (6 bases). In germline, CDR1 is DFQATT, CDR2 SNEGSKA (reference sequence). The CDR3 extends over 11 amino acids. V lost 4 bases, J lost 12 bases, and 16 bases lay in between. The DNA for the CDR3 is TGCAGTGCTATAGAGCCCGGGGGACGGTACTTC. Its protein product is CSAIEPGGRYF.

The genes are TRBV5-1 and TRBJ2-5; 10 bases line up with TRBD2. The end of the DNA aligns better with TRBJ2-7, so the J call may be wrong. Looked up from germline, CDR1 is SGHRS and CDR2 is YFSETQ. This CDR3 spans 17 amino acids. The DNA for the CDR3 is TGCGCCAGCAGCTTGGATCCTAGCGGGAGACTAACCTACGAGCAGTACTTC. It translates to CASSLDPSGRLTYEQYF.

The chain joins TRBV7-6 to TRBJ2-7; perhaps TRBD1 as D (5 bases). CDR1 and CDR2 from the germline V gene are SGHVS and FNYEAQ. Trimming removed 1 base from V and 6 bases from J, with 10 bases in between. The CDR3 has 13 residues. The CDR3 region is CASSLGGRAEQYF. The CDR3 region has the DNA TGTGCCAGCAGCTTAGGAGGCAGGGCCGAGCAGTACTTC.

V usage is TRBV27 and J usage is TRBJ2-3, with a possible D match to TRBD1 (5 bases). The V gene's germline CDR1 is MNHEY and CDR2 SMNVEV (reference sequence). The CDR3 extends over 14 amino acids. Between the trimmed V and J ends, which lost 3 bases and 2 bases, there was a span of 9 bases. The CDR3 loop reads CASSLVQATDTQYF. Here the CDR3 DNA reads TGTGCCAGCAGTTTGGTACAGGCCACAGATACGCAGTATTTT.